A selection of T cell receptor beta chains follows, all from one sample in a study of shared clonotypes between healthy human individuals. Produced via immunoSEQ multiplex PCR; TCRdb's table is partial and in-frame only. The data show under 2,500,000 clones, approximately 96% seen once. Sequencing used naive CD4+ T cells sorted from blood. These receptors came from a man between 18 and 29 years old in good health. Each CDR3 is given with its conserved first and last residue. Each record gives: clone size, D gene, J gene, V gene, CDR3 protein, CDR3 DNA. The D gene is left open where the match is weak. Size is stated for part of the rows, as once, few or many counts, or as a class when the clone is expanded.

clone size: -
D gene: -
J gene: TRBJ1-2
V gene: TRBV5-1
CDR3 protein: CASRPTASLDYGYTF
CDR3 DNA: TGCGCCAGCAGACCCACAGCCTCCTTGGACTATGGCTACACCTTC

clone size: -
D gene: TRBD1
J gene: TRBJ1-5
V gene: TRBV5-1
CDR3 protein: CASSFGTANQPQHF
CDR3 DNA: TGCGCCAGCAGCTTCGGGACAGCTAATCAGCCCCAGCATTTT

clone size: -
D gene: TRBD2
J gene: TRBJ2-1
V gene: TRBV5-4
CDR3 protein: CASSWGLAGGLDEQFF
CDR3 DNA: TGTGCCAGCAGCTGGGGACTAGCGGGGGGTTTGGATGAGCAGTTCTTC

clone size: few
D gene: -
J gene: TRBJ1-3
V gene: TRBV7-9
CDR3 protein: CASSLMGSSGNTIYF
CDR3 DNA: TGTGCCAGCAGCTTAATGGGGAGCTCTGGAAACACCATATATTTT

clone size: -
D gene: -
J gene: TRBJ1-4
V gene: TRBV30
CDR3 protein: CAWAGTLREKLFF
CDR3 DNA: TGTGCCTGGGCCGGGACGCTACGCGAAAAACTGTTTTTT

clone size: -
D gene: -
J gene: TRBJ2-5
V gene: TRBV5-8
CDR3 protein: CASTPRGRETQYF
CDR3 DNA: TGTGCCAGCACCCCCCGTGGCCGGGAGACCCAGTACTTC

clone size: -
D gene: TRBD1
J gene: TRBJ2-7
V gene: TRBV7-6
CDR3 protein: CASSPSPGTGVEQYF
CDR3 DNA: TGTGCCAGCAGCCCCTCCCCCGGGACAGGGGTAGAGCAGTACTTC

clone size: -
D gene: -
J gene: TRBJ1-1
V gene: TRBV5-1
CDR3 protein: CASSVSGATNTEAFF
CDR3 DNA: TGCGCCAGCAGCGTAAGTGGGGCCACGAACACTGAAGCTTTCTTT

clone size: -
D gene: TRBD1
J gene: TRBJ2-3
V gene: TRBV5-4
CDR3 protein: CASSSGQGVTDTQYF
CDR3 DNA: TGTGCCAGCAGCTCCGGACAGGGGGTCACAGATACGCAGTATTTT

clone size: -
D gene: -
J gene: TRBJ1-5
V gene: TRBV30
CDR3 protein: CAWSPGGGGQPQHF
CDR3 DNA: TGTGCCTGGAGTCCCGGGGGGGGAGGGCAGCCCCAGCATTTT

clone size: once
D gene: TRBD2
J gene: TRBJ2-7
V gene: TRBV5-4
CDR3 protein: CASSLGSSGRAYEQYF
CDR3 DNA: TGTGCCAGCAGCTTGGGGAGTAGCGGGAGGGCCTACGAGCAGTACTTC

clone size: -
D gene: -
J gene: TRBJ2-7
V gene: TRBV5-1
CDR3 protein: CASSPTVSGTLYEQYF
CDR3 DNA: TGCGCCAGCAGCCCAACTGTCTCCGGGACACTCTACGAGCAGTACTTC

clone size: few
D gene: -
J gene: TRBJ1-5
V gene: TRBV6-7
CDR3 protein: CASSLQVPQHF
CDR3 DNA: TGTGCCAGCAGTTTGCAGGTGCCCCAGCATTTT

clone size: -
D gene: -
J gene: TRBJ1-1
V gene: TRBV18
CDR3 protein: CASSLESVPNTEAFF
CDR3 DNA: TGTGCCAGCTCATTGGAAAGTGTCCCCAACACTGAAGCTTTCTTT

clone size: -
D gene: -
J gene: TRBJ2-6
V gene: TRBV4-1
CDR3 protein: CASSQSLASGANVLTF
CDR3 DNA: TGCGCCAGCAGCCAAAGTTTAGCTTCTGGGGCCAACGTCCTGACTTTC

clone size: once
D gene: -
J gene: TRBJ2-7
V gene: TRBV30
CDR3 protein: CAWSPRDEQYF
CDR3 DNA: TGTGCCTGGAGCCCCCGCGACGAGCAGTACTTC

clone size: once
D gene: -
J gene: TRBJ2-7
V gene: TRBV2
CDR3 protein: CASSSDGYEQYF
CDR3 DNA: TGTGCCAGCAGTTCAGACGGCTACGAGCAGTACTTC

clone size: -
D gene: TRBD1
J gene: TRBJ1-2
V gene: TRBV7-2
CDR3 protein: CASSSVTGYYGYTF
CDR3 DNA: TGTGCCAGCAGCTCAGTGACAGGGTATTATGGCTACACCTTC

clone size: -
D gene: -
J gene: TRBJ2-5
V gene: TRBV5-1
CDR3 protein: CASSLQEGVQETQYF
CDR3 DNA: TGCGCCAGCAGCTTGCAGGAAGGAGTCCAAGAGACCCAGTACTTC

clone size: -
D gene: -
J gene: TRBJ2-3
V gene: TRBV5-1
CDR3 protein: CASSPTGTDTQYF
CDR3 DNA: TGCGCCAGCAGCCCCACGGGGACAGATACGCAGTATTTT

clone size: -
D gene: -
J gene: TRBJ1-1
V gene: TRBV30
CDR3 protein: CAWSPDIRAFF
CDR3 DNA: TGTGCCTGGAGCCCTGATATTCGGGCTTTCTTT

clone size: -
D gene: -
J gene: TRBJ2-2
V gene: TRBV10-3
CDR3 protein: CAISSHRDTGELFF
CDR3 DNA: TGTGCCATCAGTAGCCACAGGGACACCGGGGAGCTGTTTTTT

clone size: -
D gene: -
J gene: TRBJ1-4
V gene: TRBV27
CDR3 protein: CASSPLEGRKLFF
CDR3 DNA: TGTGCCAGCAGTCCCCTCGAGGGGCGTAAACTGTTTTTT

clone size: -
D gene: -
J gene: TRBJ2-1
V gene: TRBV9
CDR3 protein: CASSVDELSSYNEQFF
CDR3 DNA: TGTGCCAGCAGCGTAGATGAGTTAAGCTCCTACAATGAGCAGTTCTTC

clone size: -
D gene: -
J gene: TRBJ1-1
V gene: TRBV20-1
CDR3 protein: CSADTEAFF
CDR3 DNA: TGCAGTGCAGACACTGAAGCTTTCTTT

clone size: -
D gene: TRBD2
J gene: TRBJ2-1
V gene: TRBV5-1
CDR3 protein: CASSPNLAGGGNEQFF
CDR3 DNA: TGCGCCAGCAGCCCAAATCTAGCGGGGGGCGGCAATGAGCAGTTCTTC

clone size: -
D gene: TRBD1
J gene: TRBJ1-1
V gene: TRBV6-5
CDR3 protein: CASKGDRGLVEAFF
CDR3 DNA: TGTGCCAGCAAGGGGGACAGGGGGCTGGTTGAAGCTTTCTTT

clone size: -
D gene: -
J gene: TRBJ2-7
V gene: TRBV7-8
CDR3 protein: CASSWGGIYEQYF
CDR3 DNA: TGTGCCAGCAGCTGGGGGGGCATATACGAGCAGTACTTC

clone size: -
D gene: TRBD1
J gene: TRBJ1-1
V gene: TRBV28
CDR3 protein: CASQGDLNTEAFF
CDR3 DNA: TGTGCCTCCCAGGGGGACCTGAACACTGAAGCTTTCTTT

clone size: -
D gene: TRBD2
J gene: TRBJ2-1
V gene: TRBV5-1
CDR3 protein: CASSPASGSSYNEQFF
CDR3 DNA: TGCGCCAGCAGCCCGGCTAGCGGGAGCTCATACAATGAGCAGTTCTTC

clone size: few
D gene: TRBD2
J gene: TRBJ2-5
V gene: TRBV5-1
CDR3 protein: CASSLGTSGQETQYF
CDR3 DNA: TGCGCCAGCAGCTTGGGGACTAGCGGCCAAGAGACCCAGTACTTC

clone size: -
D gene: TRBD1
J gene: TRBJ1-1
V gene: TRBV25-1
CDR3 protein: CASKQGASTEAFF
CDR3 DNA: TGTGCCAGCAAACAGGGGGCGAGTACTGAAGCTTTCTTT

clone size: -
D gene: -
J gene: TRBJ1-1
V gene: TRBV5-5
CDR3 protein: CASSFITTMNTEAFF
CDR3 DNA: TGTGCCAGCAGCTTTATCACGACAATGAACACTGAAGCTTTCTTT

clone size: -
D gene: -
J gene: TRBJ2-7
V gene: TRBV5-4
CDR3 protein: CASTMGGTFYEQYF
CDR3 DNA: TGTGCCAGCACCATGGGGGGAACCTTTTACGAGCAGTACTTC

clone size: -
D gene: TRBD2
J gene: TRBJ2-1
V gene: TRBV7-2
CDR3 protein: CASSVTAGGYNEQFF
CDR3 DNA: TGTGCCAGCAGCGTCACGGCGGGAGGGTACAATGAGCAGTTCTTC

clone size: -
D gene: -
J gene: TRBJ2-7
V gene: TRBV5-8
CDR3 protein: CASSLGIF
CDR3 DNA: TGTGCCAGCAGCTTGGGGATCTTC

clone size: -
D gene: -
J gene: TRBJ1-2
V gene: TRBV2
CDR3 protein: CATAPDIYGYTF
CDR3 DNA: TGTGCCACAGCCCCGGACATCTATGGCTACACCTTC

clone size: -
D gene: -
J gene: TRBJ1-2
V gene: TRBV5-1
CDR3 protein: CASSLRGDGYTF
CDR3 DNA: TGCGCCAGCAGCTTAAGGGGGGATGGCTACACCTTC

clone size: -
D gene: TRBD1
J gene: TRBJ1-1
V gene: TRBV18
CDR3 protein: CASSPKTGVTEAFF
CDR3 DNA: TGTGCCAGCTCACCAAAAACAGGGGTTACTGAAGCTTTCTTT

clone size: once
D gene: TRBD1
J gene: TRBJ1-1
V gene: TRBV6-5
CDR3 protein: CASSYHSTGTGEAFF
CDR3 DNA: TGTGCCAGCAGTTACCACTCAACCGGGACAGGTGAAGCTTTCTTT

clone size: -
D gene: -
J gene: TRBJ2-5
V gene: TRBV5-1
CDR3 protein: CASSLVPQAGETQYF
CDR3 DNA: TGCGCCAGCAGCCTGGTCCCGCAAGCTGGCGAAACCCAGTACTTC

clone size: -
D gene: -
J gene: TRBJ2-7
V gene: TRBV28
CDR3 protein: CGTVRDSYEQYF
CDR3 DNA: TGCGGGACGGTCCGCGACTCCTACGAGCAGTACTTC